This TCR beta chain was profiled in a study of blood T cell repertoires in COVID-19 (TCRdb year 2020). About the investigation overall: The collaborator samples originated in the United States, Italy and Spain and spanned the acute and convalescent phases of COVID-19. The prospective study material was composed of cDNA or gDNA derived from T cells, B-cell-depleted T cells, or PBMCs. Subjects who had been exposed to COVID-19, were actively infected with it, or had recovered from it provided the deeply sampled blood TCRbeta repertoires that made up the dataset. A freely available public database, intended as a resource for researchers studying the immune response to SARS-CoV-2, is where the repertoires were released. The samples were drawn from the first 160 participants of the ongoing ImmuneRACE study and from 950 to 1,500 subjects provided by 6 global collaborators. The sample metadata nearly always contained a de-identified subject ID, COVID-19 status, age in years and sex. Where HLA class I and class II types were available, the types were taken from metadata supplied by the sample provider, not from assay-based typing. Overall study results and their limits: How much clinical and demographic metadata was included differed by source and by participant, and the metadata was provided uncurated.

TCRbeta CDR3 regions were amplified from genomic DNA using the immunoSEQ Assay, a bias-controlled multiplex PCR. On the authors' methods: Nucleated cell counts per sample were estimated from amplification of reference gene primers within the assay. Sequence reads were collapsed and filtered to measure the absolute abundance of every unique TCRbeta CDR3 rearrangement. For each sample, productive Simpson clonality was calculated by taking the square root of Simpson's diversity index across productive rearrangements. TCRdb limited this immuneACCESS table to in-frame rearrangements with V and J called. A share of clones is missing; checked studies link under half to unresolved V genes, and the rest is unexplained. V and J calls and clone size follow that table, whereas D and trimming were derived from the DNA. The sample table lists more than 9,500 clones, about four fifths of them with a count of one. Approximately 3.8% of the sample is taken by the ten largest.

V loses 3 bases, J loses 4 bases, and the germline ends lie 10 bases apart. From the cysteine through the phenylalanine, the CDR3 covers 13 amino acids. The DNA shown is the 39-base CDR3, in frame from base 1. CDR1 LNHNV and CDR2 YYDKDF were looked up in the germline V gene (reference sequence). Collaborating institutions collected whole blood in K2EDTA tubes following their own protocols. Collaborator samples were shipped for TCRbeta analysis as frozen whole blood, isolated PBMCs, or DNA extracted from either sample type. On this clone itself: The clone's antigen remains unknown. Qualities for individual bases were not recorded, and no much larger clone is one base off.

Sequencing was carried out using peripheral blood. The rearranged chain carries TRBV15 and TRBJ2-7; a tentative D match to TRBD1 spans 5 bases. The sequence derives from a woman aged 55 to 70 with acute or convalescent COVID-19. CDR3 reads: CATSSVQGYEQYF. The DNA is as follows: TGTGCCACCAGCAGCGTCCAGGGATACGAGCAGTACTTC. Joined to the reference TRBV15 and TRBJ2-7 proteins, this CDR3 gives the full variable domain: DAMVIQNPRYQVTQFGKPVTLSCSQTLNHNVMYWYQQKSSQAPKLLFHYYDKDFNNEADTPDNFQSRRPNTSFCFLDIRSPGLGDTAMYLCATSSVQGYEQYFGPGTRLTVT.